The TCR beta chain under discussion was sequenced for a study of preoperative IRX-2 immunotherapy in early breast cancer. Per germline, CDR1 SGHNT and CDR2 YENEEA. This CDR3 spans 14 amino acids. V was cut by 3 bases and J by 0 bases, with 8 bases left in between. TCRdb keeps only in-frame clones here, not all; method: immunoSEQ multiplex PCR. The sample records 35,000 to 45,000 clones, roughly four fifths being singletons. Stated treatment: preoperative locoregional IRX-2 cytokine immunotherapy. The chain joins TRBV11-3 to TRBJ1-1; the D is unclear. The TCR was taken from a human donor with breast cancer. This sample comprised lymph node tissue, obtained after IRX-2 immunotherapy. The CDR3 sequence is CASSLVGMNTEAFF. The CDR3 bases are TGTGCCAGCAGCTTGGTCGGGATGAACACTGAAGCTTTCTTT.